The entry that follows covers one TCR beta chain sequence. Its antigen is not known. The CDR3 spans 13 residues. The germline V gene encodes CDR1 DFQATT and CDR2 SNEGSKA (reference sequence). Nested PCRs (about 17 and 10 cycles, two total) were applied to TCRalpha and TCRbeta cDNA. TCRdb derives one entry per CDR3 protein from the 5' RACE reads, leaving out DNA. The sample data list over 100,000 distinct CDR3 sequences. This entry is derived from a study of monozygotic twins with inflammatory bowel disease. Overall study findings and caveats: Telling different T cell subtypes apart from each other was not possible. Twins with IBD had fewer clonotypes in common with others than healthy twins, particularly during disease activity.

V is TRBV20-1 and J is TRBJ2-5; TCRdb lists TRBD2, though no DNA is available to test this call. The receptor was isolated from a human donor with ulcerative colitis or Crohn's disease, or a healthy co-twin of an affected twin (not recorded which). Sequenced: blood. The CDR3 here is CSAGGRVSETQYF.